The 8 T cell receptor beta chains below were found in one sample sequenced in a study of blood T cell repertoires in COVID-19. Profiled with immunoSEQ multiplex PCR; TCRdb holds only in-frame clones, not every one. The table records fewer than 350,000 clones, roughly 88% of them present only once. The sequenced sample was peripheral blood. The receptor set was obtained from a woman aged 25 to 39 with COVID-19, enrolled during active disease.

This clone was detected once. The chain has TRBV20-1 and TRBJ1-2; unclear D gene. This CDR3 contains 11 residues. The germline V and J ends were trimmed by 4 bases and 8 bases, with 11 bases remaining between them. The V gene's germline CDR1 is DFQATT and CDR2 SNEGSKA (reference sequence). The CDR3 region is CSAIGPGGYTF. Here the CDR3 DNA reads TGCAGTGCTATTGGCCCGGGGGGCTACACCTTC.

The chain uses TRBV6-5 and TRBJ2-7, with D maybe TRBD2 (6 bases). With 0 bases removed from V and 2 bases from J, the gap between germline ends came to 11 bases. This CDR3 has 15 amino acids. Germline V gene sequence: CDR1 MNHEY, CDR2 SVGAGI. CDR3 region: CASSYSRSGAYEQYF. CDR3 DNA sequence: TGTGCCAGCAGTTACTCGAGATCGGGGGCCTACGAGCAGTACTTC.

The chain employs TRBV6-5 and TRBJ2-3; D is perhaps TRBD2 (6 bases). V lost 6 bases, J lost 6 bases, and 16 bases lay in between. Germline V gives CDR1 MNHEY, CDR2 SVGAGI. The CDR3 length is 14 residues. Here the CDR3 reads CASSPGPAGDTQYF. CDR3 DNA: TGTGCCAGCAGCCCGGGACCAGCGGGCGATACGCAGTATTTT.

The chain uses TRBV6-6 and TRBJ2-1; 7 bases match TRBD1. Germline trimming cut 10 bases from V and 2 bases from J; bases unmatched to any gene: 5. Germline loops: CDR1 MNHNY, CDR2 SVGAGI (reference sequence). This CDR3 has 13 amino acids. CDR3 in DNA: TGTGCCATCGCCGGGACAGCCTACAATGAGCAGTTCTTC. Its protein is CAIAGTAYNEQFF.

The rearrangement joins TRBV12-5 to TRBJ1-1, with no clear D. The germline V gene encodes CDR1 LGHNT and CDR2 FRNRAP. The CDR3 consists of 11 residues. V lost 7 bases, J lost 3 bases, and 6 bases lay in between. The CDR3: CASARYTEAFF. CDR3 sequence (DNA): TGTGCTAGTGCCCGTTACACTGAAGCTTTCTTT.

The rearrangement links TRBV9 to TRBJ2-1, with D possibly TRBD2 on 6 matching bases. V lost 0 bases and J 2 bases, leaving 9 bases between the germline ends. The CDR3 is 15 residues long. Germline CDR1 is SGDLS and CDR2 is YYNGEE. The CDR3 bases are TGTGCCAGCAGCGTAGCGGGGGAACCCTACAATGAGCAGTTCTTC. This codes for CASSVAGEPYNEQFF.

This clone was recorded once. V and J are TRBV5-8 and TRBJ1-2; D ambiguous. The CDR3 sequence is 12 residues long. Germline CDR1 SGHTS, CDR2 YDEGEE. Between the trimmed V and J ends, which lost 0 bases and 5 bases, there was a span of 5 bases. CDR3 coding DNA: TGTGCCAGCAGCTTGGGCGTTTATGGCTACACCTTC. As protein: CASSLGVYGYTF. Full variable domain (rest looked up from reference TRBV5-8 and TRBJ1-2): EAGVTQSPTHLIKTRGQQATLRCSPISGHTSVYWYQQALGLGLQFLLWYDEGEERNRGNFPPRFSGRQFPNYSSELNVNALELEDSALYLCASSLGVYGYTFGSGTRLTVV.

The rearrangement joins TRBV7-3 to TRBJ2-1; 7 bases align to TRBD2. Germline assignment: CDR1 SGHTA and CDR2 FQGTGA. The junction had 2 bases not matched to a gene; V was cut back by 1 base and J by 8 bases. This CDR3 contains 13 residues. The CDR3 region is CASSLNRGDEQFF. CDR3 sequence (DNA): TGTGCCAGCAGCTTAAATCGGGGGGATGAGCAGTTCTTC.